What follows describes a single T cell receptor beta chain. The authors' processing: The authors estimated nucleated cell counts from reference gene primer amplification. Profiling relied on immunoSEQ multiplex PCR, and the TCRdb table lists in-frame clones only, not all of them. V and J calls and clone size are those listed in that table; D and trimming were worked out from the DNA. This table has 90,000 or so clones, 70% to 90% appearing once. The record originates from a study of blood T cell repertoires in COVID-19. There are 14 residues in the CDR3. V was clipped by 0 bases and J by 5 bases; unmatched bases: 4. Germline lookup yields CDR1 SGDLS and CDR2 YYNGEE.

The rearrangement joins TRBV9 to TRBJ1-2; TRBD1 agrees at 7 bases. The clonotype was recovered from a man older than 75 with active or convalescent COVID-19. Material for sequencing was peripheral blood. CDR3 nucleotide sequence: TGTGCCAGCAGCGTAGACCCAGGGGGATATGGCTACACCTTC. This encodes CASSVDPGGYGYTF.